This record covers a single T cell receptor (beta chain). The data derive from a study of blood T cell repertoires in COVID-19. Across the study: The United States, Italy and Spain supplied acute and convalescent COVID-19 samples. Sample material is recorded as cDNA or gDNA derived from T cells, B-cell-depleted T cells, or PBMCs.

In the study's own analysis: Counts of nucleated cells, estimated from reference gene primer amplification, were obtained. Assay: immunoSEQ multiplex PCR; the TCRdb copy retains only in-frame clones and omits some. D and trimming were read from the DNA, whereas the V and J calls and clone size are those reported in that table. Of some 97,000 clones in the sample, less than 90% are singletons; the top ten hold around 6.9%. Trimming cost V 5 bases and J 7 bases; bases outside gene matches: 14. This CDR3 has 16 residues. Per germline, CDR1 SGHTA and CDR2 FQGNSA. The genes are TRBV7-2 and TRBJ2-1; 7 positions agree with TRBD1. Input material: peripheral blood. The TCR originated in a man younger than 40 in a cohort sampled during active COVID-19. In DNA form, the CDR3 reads TGTGCCAGCAGCCCACCCCGACAGGGCTGGGGGAATGAGCAGTTCTTC. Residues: CASSPPRQGWGNEQFF.